Following are 20 T cell receptor beta chains from one sample sequenced in a study of T cell repertoires in cytomegalovirus infection. One entry per CDR3 protein results from TCRdb running MiXCR on the reads. The table lists fewer than 550,000 distinct CDR3 sequences, about 11% of them singletons. Material for sequencing was PBMCs. Every receptor here comes from a human donor in good health (CMV status not recorded). Some clones in this sample may be carry-over from other donors' samples.

The rearrangement uses TRBV18 and TRBJ1-2, with D unresolved. This CDR3 contains 15 residues. From germline, CDR1 is KGHSH and CDR2 LQKENI. Trimming removed 3 bases at V and 4 bases at J, with 15 bases between. CDR3 coding DNA: TGTGCCAGCTCACCCGGTAGCAGGAGAAGCTATGGCTACACCTTC. Translated: CASSPGSRRSYGYTF.

Ten or more counts support this clonotype. The chain links TRBV28 to TRBJ2-2; D perhaps matches TRBD2 (5 bases). The CDR3 is made up of 18 amino acids. Trimming cost V 4 bases and J 6 bases, with 24 bases left between them. Per the germline V gene, CDR1 is MDHEN and CDR2 is SYDVKM. DNA of the CDR3: TGTGCCAGCAGTTCCCCCGGCGGTGAAGCAGCGGCCCCCGGGGAGCTGTTTTTT. Translating it yields CASSSPGGEAAAPGELFF.

J is TRBJ1-2 and V is TRBV2; D may be TRBD1 (5 bases). The CDR3 consists of 15 residues. Germline V CDR1 and CDR2: SNHLY, FYNNEI. The ends were cut back, 8 bases at V and 0 bases at J, with 16 bases in the middle. The CDR3 is CASLFSTDPNYGYTF. CDR3 in DNA: TGTGCCAGCCTTTTCTCGACAGACCCTAACTATGGCTACACCTTC.

This clonotype was picked up many times. V gene TRBV27 combines with J gene TRBJ1-3; tentative D call: TRBD1 (6 bases). The germline V and J ends were trimmed by 6 bases and 8 bases, with 14 bases remaining between them. Germline V gene lookup returns CDR1 MNHEY and CDR2 SMNVEV (reference sequence). The CDR3 spans 13 residues. CDR3 protein: CASSLQGGDTIYF. CDR3 in DNA: TGTGCCAGCAGCCTACAGGGAGGGGACACCATATATTTT.

This clonotype has just a few counts. The CDR3 DNA follows: TGCGCCAGCAGCTTGGCCGGAGGGGCAGTTACCCTGCAAGAGACCCAGTACTTC. This codes for CASSLAGGAVTLQETQYF. The V call is TRBV5-1, the J call TRBJ2-5, with D tentatively TRBD2 (6 bases). There are 18 residues in the CDR3. Trimming left V 0 bases short and J 2 bases short, with 20 bases between. Germline V gene data show CDR1 as SGHRS and CDR2 as YFSETQ. Together with reference TRBV5-1 and TRBJ2-5, the CDR3 gives the full variable domain: KAGVTQTPRYLIKTRGQQVTLSCSPISGHRSVSWYQQTPGQGLQFLFEYFSETQRNKGNFPGRFSGRQFSNSRSEMNVSTLELGDSALYLCASSLAGGAVTLQETQYFGPGTRLLVL.

This clonotype was observed many times. V usage is TRBV14 and J usage is TRBJ2-1, with D possibly TRBD2 on 6 matching bases. Looked up from germline, CDR1 is SGHDN and CDR2 is FVKESK. CDR3 length equals 17 residues. V was trimmed by 0 bases and J by 0 bases, leaving 12 bases between them. Written as DNA, the CDR3 is TGTGCCAGCAGCCAAGATCTTGGGGGGAGCTCCTACAATGAGCAGTTCTTC. Translated, it gives CASSQDLGGSSYNEQFF. The complete variable domain, with remaining parts taken from reference TRBV14 and TRBJ2-1, reads EAGVTQFPSHSVIEKGQTVTLRCDPISGHDNLYWYRRVMGKEIKFLLHFVKESKQDESGMPNNRFLAERTGGTYSTLKVQPAELEDSGVYFCASSQDLGGSSYNEQFFGPGTRLTVL.

This clonotype was found a few times. The CDR3 sequence: CASSLDRTADTQYF. The CDR3 DNA follows: TGTGCCAGCAGCTTGGACCGGACCGCAGATACGCAGTATTTT. This chain links TRBV5-4 with TRBJ2-3; no definite D call. Germline V gene data show CDR1 as SGHNT and CDR2 as YYREEE (reference sequence). Deletions cut 0 bases from V and 4 bases from J, with 9 bases between. CDR3 length: 14 residues. The full variable domain, with the rest looked up from reference TRBV5-4 and TRBJ2-3, is ETGVTQSPTHLIKTRGQQVTLRCSSQSGHNTVSWYQQALGQGPQFIFQYYREEENGRGNFPPRFSGLQFPNYSSELNVNALELDDSALYLCASSLDRTADTQYFGPGTRLTVL.

This clonotype was seen repeatedly, ten times or more. The V call is TRBV12-3 or TRBV12-4, the J call TRBJ1-1; no definite D call. The CDR3 is 11 amino acids. The V and J ends lost 6 bases and 4 bases respectively, with 6 bases between them. The CDR3 loop is CASSLGTEAFF. The CDR3 nucleotides are TGTGCCAGCAGCTTGGGCACTGAAGCTTTCTTT.

This clonotype was detected ten times or more. V usage is TRBV7-2 and J usage is TRBJ2-2, with TRBD1 identical over 9 bases. CDR1 is SGHTA, CDR2 FQGNSA, per germline. The ends lost 4 bases at V and 7 bases at J; junction bases unmatched: 13. The CDR3 extends over 17 amino acids. The CDR3 nucleotides read TGTGCCAGCAGCTATGACAGGCCGGGACAGGGTGACGGGGAGCTGTTTTTT. Translation gives CASSYDRPGQGDGELFF.

The genes are TRBV20-1 and TRBJ1-2; D not resolved. Germline CDR1 is DFQATT and CDR2 is SNEGSKA (reference sequence). Between the trimmed V and J ends, which lost 0 bases and 6 bases, there was a span of 8 bases. This CDR3 has 12 amino acids. The CDR3 DNA sequence: TGCAGTGCTAGAGATCCTCCAAATGGCTACACCTTC. Residues: CSARDPPNGYTF.

This sequence joins TRBV9 and TRBJ1-5; TRBD1 matches at 10 bases. Germline V CDR1 and CDR2: SGDLS, YYNGEE. The CDR3 has 15 residues. With 0 bases clipped from V and 4 bases from J, the junction kept 1 base outside the gene matches. Here the CDR3 reads CASSVAGQGNQPQHF. The CDR3 DNA follows: TGTGCCAGCAGCGTAGCGGGACAGGGGAATCAGCCCCAGCATTTT.

This clonotype showed up many times. The chain uses TRBV7-8 and TRBJ2-1; TRBD2 matches 13 bases. This CDR3 spans 17 amino acids. V lost 2 bases, J lost 5 bases, and 6 bases stayed unmatched. Per the germline V gene, CDR1 is SGHVS and CDR2 is FQNEAQ. The CDR3, as DNA: TGTGCCAGCAGCTTAAGTCGGACTAGCGGGAGTGACAATGAGCAGTTCTTC. As protein: CASSLSRTSGSDNEQFF. Full variable domain (remainder filled in from reference TRBV7-8 and TRBJ2-1): GAGVSQSPRYKVAKRGQDVALRCDPISGHVSLFWYQQALGQGPEFLTYFQNEAQLDKSGLPSDRFFAERPEGSVSTLKIQRTQQEDSAVYLCASSLSRTSGSDNEQFFGPGTRLTVL.

This chain connects TRBV30 to TRBJ1-1; no firm D call. CDR1 GTSNPN and CDR2 SVGIG come from the germline V gene (reference sequence). With 0 bases removed from V and 6 bases from J, the gap between germline ends came to 14 bases. The CDR3 is 14 residues long. CDR3 sequence reads: CAWSVGHSRAEAFF. In nucleotides, the CDR3 is TGTGCCTGGAGTGTAGGGCACTCAAGGGCTGAAGCTTTCTTT.

In this sample, this clonotype turned up many times. The chain combines TRBV4-1 with TRBJ1-5; 8 nucleotides align to TRBD1. CDR3 size: 15 residues. Per germline, CDR1 MGHRA and CDR2 YSYEKL. The V segment lost 4 bases and the J segment 9 bases; nucleotides outside the gene matches: 11. The CDR3 DNA reads TGCGCCAGCAGCCTTCTCCAGGGGGCTACTGCGCCCCAGCATTTT. Protein: CASSLLQGATAPQHF.

This clonotype has at least ten counts. V gene TRBV6-1 combines with J gene TRBJ1-2, with 7 bases identical to TRBD1. The length of the CDR3 is 14 residues. J lost 7 bases, V lost 6 bases, and 11 bases had no gene match. Germline-derived CDR1 and CDR2 are MNHNS and SASEGT. CDR3 residues: CASSPRGGRSGYTF. The CDR3, as DNA: TGTGCCAGCAGCCCCAGGGGGGGGCGGAGTGGCTACACCTTC.

There are many counts of this clonotype. This chain links TRBV19 with TRBJ1-5; D call uncertain. V was cut by 5 bases and J by 2 bases, with 10 bases left in between. The CDR3 extends over 14 amino acids. Per the germline V gene, CDR1 is LNHDA and CDR2 is SQIVND (reference sequence). The CDR3 protein is CASSSGRRNQPQHF. CDR3 sequence (DNA): TGTGCCAGTAGTTCGGGCAGGCGCAATCAGCCCCAGCATTTT.

This clonotype was counted at least ten times. The V and J genes are TRBV28 and TRBJ2-7; TRBD1 matches 7 bases. The V gene's germline CDR1 is MDHEN and CDR2 SYDVKM. Germline trimming cut 4 bases from V and 0 bases from J; bases unmatched to any gene: 12. This CDR3 contains 17 residues. The CDR3 DNA follows: TGTGCCAGCAGTTCTCTACCCGACAGGGCCTACTCCTACGAGCAGTACTTC. Protein product: CASSSLPDRAYSYEQYF.

This clonotype was detected many times. The V gene is TRBV7-8, the J gene TRBJ1-4; TRBD1 is a possible D gene (5 bases). The germline gives CDR1 SGHVS, CDR2 FQNEAQ. The CDR3 length is 15 residues. With 1 base removed from V and 13 bases from J, the gap between germline ends came to 19 bases. This CDR3 reads CASSLVSTAATGLFF. In DNA, the CDR3 is TGTGCCAGCAGCTTAGTCTCGACTGCGGCAACAGGACTGTTTTTT.

The table lists this clonotype with many counts. This rearrangement joins TRBV6-5 to TRBJ2-4; tentatively, D is TRBD1 (5 bases). With 2 bases removed from V and 1 base from J, the gap between germline ends came to 9 bases. The germline V gene has CDR1 MNHEY and CDR2 SVGAGI. CDR3 size: 15 residues. CDR3 DNA sequence: TGTGCCAGCAGTTACAGGGGTTTGGCCAAAAACATTCAGTACTTC. Translated: CASSYRGLAKNIQYF.

This clonotype was recorded many times. The chain couples TRBV29-1 to TRBJ2-1; D might be TRBD1 (6 bases). The CDR3 spans 15 residues. Trimming cost V 6 bases and J 3 bases, with 18 bases left between them. Germline-derived CDR1 and CDR2 are SQVTM and ANQGSEA. Here the CDR3 reads CSVVTGSRVYNEQFF. DNA for the CDR3: TGCAGCGTGGTCACAGGGAGTAGGGTCTACAATGAGCAGTTCTTC.